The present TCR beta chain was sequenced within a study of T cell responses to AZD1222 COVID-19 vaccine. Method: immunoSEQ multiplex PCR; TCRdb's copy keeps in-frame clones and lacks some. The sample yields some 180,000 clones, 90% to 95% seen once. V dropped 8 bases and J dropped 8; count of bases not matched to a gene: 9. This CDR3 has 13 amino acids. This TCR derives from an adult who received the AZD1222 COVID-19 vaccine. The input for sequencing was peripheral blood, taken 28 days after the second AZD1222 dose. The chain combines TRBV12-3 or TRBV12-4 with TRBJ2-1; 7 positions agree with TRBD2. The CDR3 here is CASGGAGYDEQFF. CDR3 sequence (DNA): TGTGCCAGCGGGGGAGCGGGATACGATGAGCAGTTCTTC.